This TCR beta chain was sequenced in a study of CD8+ T cells in alopecia areata. RNA, once extracted, was reverse transcribed into cDNA for use as the sequencing template. The repertoire was sequenced with immunoSEQ multiplex PCR; TCRdb's copy has only in-frame clones and lacks some. The sample contains about 120,000 clones, 53% of which appear only once. The treatment here: oral pan-JAK inhibitor, 5-10 mg twice daily. CDR3 length equals 14 residues. Germline V gene sequence: CDR1 SQVTM, CDR2 ANQGSEA. V gave up 4 bases and J gave up 3 bases, with 16 bases separating them. This specimen was CD4+ T cells sorted from blood, taken at week 4, from a patient treated with tofacitinib. The V and J genes are TRBV29-1 and TRBJ2-7; D may correspond to TRBD1 or TRBD2 (5 bases each). The clonotype was recovered from a human donor with alopecia areata. CDR3 coding DNA: TGCAGCGTTGTGTTCCGGGACCGGCACTACGAGCAGTACTTC. Amino acids: CSVVFRDRHYEQYF.